This entry lists 10 T cell receptor beta chains sequenced from one sample in a study of blood T cell repertoires in COVID-19. The repertoire was sequenced with immunoSEQ multiplex PCR; TCRdb's copy has only in-frame clones and lacks some. Of 60,000 to 100,000 clones in the sample, 70% to 90% were seen once. The sequenced sample consisted of peripheral blood. These receptors were collected from a man aged 45-65 years with active COVID-19.

V gene TRBV5-4 combines with J gene TRBJ2-1, with 11 bases matching TRBD2. CDR3 length equals 16 residues. Germline CDR1 is SGHNT and CDR2 is YYREEE (reference sequence). V trimming: 5 bases; J trimming: 5 bases; junction bases outside the gene matches: 9. The CDR3 DNA sequence: TGTGCCAGCAGTTCCATGACTAGCGGGACGAACAATGAGCAGTTCTTC. Protein product: CASSSMTSGTNNEQFF.

In the case of this clone: Other DNA sequences in the sample encode the same CDR3. The chain carries TRBV15 and TRBJ2-7; 14 positions agree with TRBD2. Germline assignment: CDR1 LNHNV and CDR2 YYDKDF (reference sequence). The CDR3 is 15 residues long. V shed 3 bases and J 6 bases; nucleotides not matched to a gene: 4. CDR3: CATSRGLAGAVEQYF. The CDR3 DNA is TGTGCCACCAGCAGGGGACTAGCGGGGGCGGTCGAGCAGTACTTC. The full variable domain, rest sourced from reference TRBV15 and TRBJ2-7, is DAMVIQNPRYQVTQFGKPVTLSCSQTLNHNVMYWYQQKSSQAPKLLFHYYDKDFNNEADTPDNFQSRRPNTSFCFLDIRSPGLGDTAMYLCATSRGLAGAVEQYFGPGTRLTVT.

The chain links TRBV2 to TRBJ1-6; 8 nucleotides align to TRBD1. J gave up 6 bases and V 6 bases, and 10 bases lay outside the gene matches. Germline V gene sequence: CDR1 SNHLY, CDR2 FYNNEI. This CDR3 is built from 16 residues. In nucleotides, the CDR3 is TGTGCCAGCAGCCCCGGGACAGGCGCGGTTAATTCACCCCTCCACTTT. It encodes CASSPGTGAVNSPLHF. The variable domain in full, with the rest retrieved from reference TRBV2 and TRBJ1-6, is EPEVTQTPSHQVTQMGQEVILRCVPISNHLYFYWYRQILGQKVEFLVSFYNNEISEKSEIFDDQFSVERPDGSNFTLKIRSTKLEDSAMYFCASSPGTGAVNSPLHFGNGTRLTVT.

By sample share, this clone is medium-sized (0.01 to 0.1%). The chain links TRBV27 to TRBJ2-4; 8 bases fit TRBD1. The CDR3 covers 15 residues. In germline, CDR1 is MNHEY, CDR2 SMNVEV (reference sequence). V lost 6 bases and J lost 6; bases outside the gene matches: 10. The CDR3 is CASSPHRTGGNIQYF. The CDR3 DNA reads TGTGCCAGCAGCCCACACCGAACAGGGGGAAACATTCAGTACTTC.

The sample holds a few counts of this clone. The chain links TRBV4-3 to TRBJ1-2, with 9 bases matching TRBD1. Germline V gene lookup returns CDR1 LGHNA and CDR2 YSLEER. The ends lost 3 bases at V and 3 bases at J; junction bases unmatched: 8. This CDR3 has 16 residues. The CDR3 reads CASSHELQGAYYGYTF. CDR3 nucleotide sequence: TGCGCCAGCAGCCACGAATTACAGGGGGCATACTATGGCTACACCTTC.

This clone appeared a single time. V gene TRBV11-2 combines with J gene TRBJ2-1, with 11 bases lining up with TRBD2. Looked up from germline, CDR1 is SGHAT and CDR2 is FQNNGV. The CDR3 loop spans 15 amino acids. The V gene end was trimmed by 5 bases and the J gene end by 7 bases; junction bases not matched to a gene: 7. The CDR3 sequence: CASSLLAGGGNEQFF. CDR3 sequence (DNA): TGTGCCAGCAGCCTCTTAGCGGGAGGGGGGAATGAGCAGTTCTTC.

This chain joins TRBV28 and TRBJ2-3; TRBD2 aligns across 11 bases. Germline lookup yields CDR1 MDHEN and CDR2 SYDVKM. The CDR3 runs to 15 residues. Trimming cost V 4 bases and J 6 bases; bases outside gene matches: 6. As DNA, the CDR3 is TGTGCCAGCAGTTATTCTAGCGGGAGGAACGATACGCAGTATTTT. Protein product: CASSYSSGRNDTQYF. The variable domain in full, with the rest retrieved from reference TRBV28 and TRBJ2-3, is DVKVTQSSRYLVKRTGEKVFLECVQDMDHENMFWYRQDPGLGLRLIYFSYDVKMKEKGDIPEGYSVSREKKERFSLILESASTNQTSMYLCASSYSSGRNDTQYFGPGTRLTVL.

J is TRBJ2-2 and V is TRBV7-8; possibly TRBD2 for D (6 bases). The CDR3 runs 14 residues. V was trimmed by 5 bases and J by 8 bases, leaving 15 bases between them. Germline V lookup: CDR1 SGHVS, CDR2 FQNEAQ. In DNA form, the CDR3 reads TGTGCCAGCAGCCCACGGGACTCCCTGGGGGAGCTGTTTTTT. Translated, it gives CASSPRDSLGELFF.

Of note for this clone: One end of the junction does not line up with germline, which may come from a read error. This rearrangement joins TRBV3-1 (or the pseudogene TRBV3-2) to TRBJ2-3, with 8 bases that match TRBD2. CDR1 and CDR2 (germline): LGHDT, YNNKEL (reference sequence). The CDR3 has 15 residues. The DNA for the CDR3 is TGTGCCAGCAGCCAAGCAACCGGGGGGGCAGAGACGCAGTATTTT. Translated: CASSQATGGAETQYF.

This chain uses TRBV27 with TRBJ2-3; 14 bases fit TRBD2. This CDR3 region has 16 residues. CDR1 is MNHEY, CDR2 SMNVEV, per germline (reference sequence). Germline trimming cut 5 bases from V and 4 bases from J; bases unmatched to any gene: 5. In DNA, the CDR3 is TGTGCCAGCAGTCAGGGACTAGCGGGAGCTTCAGATACGCAGTATTTT. This translates into CASSQGLAGASDTQYF.